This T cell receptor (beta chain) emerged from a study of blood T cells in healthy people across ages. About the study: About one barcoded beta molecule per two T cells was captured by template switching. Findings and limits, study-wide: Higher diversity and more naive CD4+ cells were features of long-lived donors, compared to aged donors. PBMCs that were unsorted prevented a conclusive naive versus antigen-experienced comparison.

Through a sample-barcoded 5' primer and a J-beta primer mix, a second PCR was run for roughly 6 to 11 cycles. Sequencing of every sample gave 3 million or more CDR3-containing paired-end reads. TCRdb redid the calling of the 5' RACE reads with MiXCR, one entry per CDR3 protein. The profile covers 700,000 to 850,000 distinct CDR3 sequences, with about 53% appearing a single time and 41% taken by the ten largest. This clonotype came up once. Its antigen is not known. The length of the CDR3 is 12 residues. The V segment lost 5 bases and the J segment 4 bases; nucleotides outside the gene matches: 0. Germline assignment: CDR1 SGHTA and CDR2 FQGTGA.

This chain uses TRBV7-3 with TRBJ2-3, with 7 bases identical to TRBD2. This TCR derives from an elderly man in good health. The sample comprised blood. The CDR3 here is CASSGLADTQYF. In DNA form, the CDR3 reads TGTGCCAGCAGCGGACTAGCAGATACGCAGTATTTT.